This T cell receptor (beta chain) was retrieved from a study of blood T cell repertoires in COVID-19. Study summary: The origin of the acute and convalescent COVID-19 samples was the United States, Italy and Spain. PBMCs, B-cell-depleted T cells, or T cells were the source of the cDNA or gDNA that made up the material.

As originally analysed: Amplification of reference gene primers was used by the study to estimate nucleated cell counts. Assay: immunoSEQ multiplex PCR; the TCRdb copy retains only in-frame clones and omits some. The DNA gave D and trimming, while V, J and clone size come from that table. Here the sample spans 200,000 or so clones, over 80% being singletons. CDR3 length equals 13 residues. V lost 7 bases and J 7 bases, leaving 16 bases between the germline ends. CDR1 is MDHEN, CDR2 SYDVKM, per germline. The source material was PBMCs or T cells enriched from blood (not recorded which). The rearrangement uses TRBV28 and TRBJ1-1; D is uncertain. The TCR comes from a woman aged 25 to 39 who had been exposed to COVID-19. The CDR3 sequence is CASTVINFREAFF. The CDR3 DNA follows: TGTGCCAGCACCGTAATTAATTTCCGTGAAGCTTTCTTT.